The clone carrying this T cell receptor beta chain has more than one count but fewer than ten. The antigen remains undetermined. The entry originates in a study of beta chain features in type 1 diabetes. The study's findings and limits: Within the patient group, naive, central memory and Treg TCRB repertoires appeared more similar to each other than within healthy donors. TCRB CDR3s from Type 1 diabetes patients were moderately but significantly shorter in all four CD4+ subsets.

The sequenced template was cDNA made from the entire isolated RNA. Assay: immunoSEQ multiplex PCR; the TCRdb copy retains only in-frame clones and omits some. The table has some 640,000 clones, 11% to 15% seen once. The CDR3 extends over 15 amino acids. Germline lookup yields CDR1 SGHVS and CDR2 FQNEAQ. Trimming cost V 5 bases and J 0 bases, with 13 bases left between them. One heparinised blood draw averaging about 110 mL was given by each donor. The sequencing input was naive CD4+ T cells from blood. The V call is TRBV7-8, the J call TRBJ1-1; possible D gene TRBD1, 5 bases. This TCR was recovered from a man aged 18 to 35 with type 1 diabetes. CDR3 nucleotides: TGTGCCAGCAGCCCAGGAAGACAGATGAACACTGAAGCTTTCTTT. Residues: CASSPGRQMNTEAFF.